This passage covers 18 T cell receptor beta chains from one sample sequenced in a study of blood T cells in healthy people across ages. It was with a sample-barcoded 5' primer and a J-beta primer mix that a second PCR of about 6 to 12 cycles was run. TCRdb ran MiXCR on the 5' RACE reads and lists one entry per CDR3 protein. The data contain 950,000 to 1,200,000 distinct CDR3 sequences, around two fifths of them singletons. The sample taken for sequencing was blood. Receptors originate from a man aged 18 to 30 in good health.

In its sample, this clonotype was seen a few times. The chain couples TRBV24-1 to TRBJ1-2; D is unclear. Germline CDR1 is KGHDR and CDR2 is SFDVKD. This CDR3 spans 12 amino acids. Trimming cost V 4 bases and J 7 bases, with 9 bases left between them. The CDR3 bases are TGTGCCACCAGTGAGGGCGCCGGTGGCTACACCTTC. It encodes CATSEGAGGYTF.

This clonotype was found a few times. The CDR3 sequence is CASSAPGLNTEAFF. CDR3 nucleotide sequence: TGTGCCAGCAGCGCCCCCGGGTTGAACACTGAAGCTTTCTTT. This sequence joins TRBV9 and TRBJ1-1; D gene uncertain. The germline V gene has CDR1 SGDLS and CDR2 YYNGEE. The ends were cut back, 3 bases at V and 0 bases at J, with 9 bases in the middle. There are 14 residues in the CDR3.

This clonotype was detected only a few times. The CDR3 DNA reads as TGCAGCGCCCCCCCGAAGGGTCCTAACACTGAAGCTTTCTTT. Amino acid sequence: CSAPPKGPNTEAFF. The chain is built from TRBV29-1 and TRBJ1-1; no reliable D call. With 7 bases removed from V and 2 bases from J, the gap between germline ends came to 17 bases. Per germline, CDR1 SQVTM and CDR2 ANQGSEA. The length of the CDR3 is 14 residues.

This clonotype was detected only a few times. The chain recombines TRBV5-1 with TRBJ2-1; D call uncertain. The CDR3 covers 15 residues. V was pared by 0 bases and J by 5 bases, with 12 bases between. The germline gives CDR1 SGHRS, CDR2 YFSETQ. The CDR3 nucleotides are TGCGCCAGCAGCTTGGGGTGGACGGAGAACAATGAGCAGTTCTTC. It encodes CASSLGWTENNEQFF.

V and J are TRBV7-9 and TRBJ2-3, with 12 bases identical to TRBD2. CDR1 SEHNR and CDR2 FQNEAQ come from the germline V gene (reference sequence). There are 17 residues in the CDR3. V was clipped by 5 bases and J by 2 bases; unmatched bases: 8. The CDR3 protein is CASSPTSGGLVTDTQYF. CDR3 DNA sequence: TGTGCCAGCAGCCCGACTAGCGGGGGCCTCGTCACAGATACGCAGTATTTT.

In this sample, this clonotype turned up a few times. The CDR3 nucleotides are TGTGCCAGCAGTGATTTATACAGGGGAACCACCGGGGAGCTGTTTTTT. It specifies CASSDLYRGTTGELFF. The V gene is TRBV2, the J gene TRBJ2-2; TRBD1 matches 7 bases. This CDR3 is built from 16 residues. With 3 bases clipped from V and 4 bases from J, the junction kept 8 bases outside the gene matches. Germline CDR1 SNHLY, CDR2 FYNNEI.

As DNA, the CDR3 is TGTGCCATCAGTGACCATGGACAGGGGGTGAGAGATACGCAGTATTTT. Translation gives CAISDHGQGVRDTQYF. V gene TRBV10-3 combines with J gene TRBJ2-3; 10 nucleotides match TRBD1. Germline V gives CDR1 ENHRY, CDR2 SYGVKD. This CDR3 has 16 residues. J gave up 5 bases and V 3 bases, and 8 bases lay outside the gene matches.

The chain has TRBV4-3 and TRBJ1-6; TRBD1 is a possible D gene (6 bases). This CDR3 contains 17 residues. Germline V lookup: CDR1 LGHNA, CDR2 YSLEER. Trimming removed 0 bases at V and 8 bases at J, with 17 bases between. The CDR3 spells CASSQDMRGAGDSPLHF. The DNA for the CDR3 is TGCGCCAGCAGCCAAGATATGCGGGGGGCTGGGGATTCACCCCTCCACTTT.

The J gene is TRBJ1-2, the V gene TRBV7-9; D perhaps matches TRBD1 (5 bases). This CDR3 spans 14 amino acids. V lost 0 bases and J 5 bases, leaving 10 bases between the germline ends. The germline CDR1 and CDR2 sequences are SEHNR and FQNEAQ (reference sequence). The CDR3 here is CASSLAGTMYGYTF. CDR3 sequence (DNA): TGTGCCAGCAGCTTAGCCGGGACGATGTATGGCTACACCTTC.

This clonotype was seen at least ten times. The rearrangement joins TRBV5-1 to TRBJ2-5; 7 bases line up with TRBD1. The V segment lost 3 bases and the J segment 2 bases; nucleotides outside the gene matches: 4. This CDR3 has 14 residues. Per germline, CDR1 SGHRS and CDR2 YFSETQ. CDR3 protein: CASSSGTAQETQYF. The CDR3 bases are TGCGCCAGCAGCTCTGGGACAGCTCAAGAGACCCAGTACTTC. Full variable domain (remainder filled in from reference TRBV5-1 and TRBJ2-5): KAGVTQTPRYLIKTRGQQVTLSCSPISGHRSVSWYQQTPGQGLQFLFEYFSETQRNKGNFPGRFSGRQFSNSRSEMNVSTLELGDSALYLCASSSGTAQETQYFGPGTRLLVL.

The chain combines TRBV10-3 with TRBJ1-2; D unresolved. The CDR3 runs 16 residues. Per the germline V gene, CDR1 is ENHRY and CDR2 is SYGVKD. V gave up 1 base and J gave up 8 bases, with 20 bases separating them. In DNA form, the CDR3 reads TGTGCCATCAGTGAGTTACCGGGCTACCAAGCGAGGGGCTACACCTTC. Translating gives CAISELPGYQARGYTF.

CDR3 sequence (DNA): TGTGCCAGCAGCGCACGAACCACGAACACCGGGGAGCTGTTTTTT. Its translation: CASSARTTNTGELFF. The genes are TRBV2 and TRBJ2-2; D is undetermined. Trimming removed 6 bases from V and 0 bases from J, with 11 bases in between. The germline gives CDR1 SNHLY, CDR2 FYNNEI. The CDR3 runs 15 residues.

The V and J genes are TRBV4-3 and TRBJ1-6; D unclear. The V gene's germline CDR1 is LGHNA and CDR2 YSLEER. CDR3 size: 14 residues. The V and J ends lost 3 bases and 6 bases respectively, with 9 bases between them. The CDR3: CASSQGKTNSPLHF. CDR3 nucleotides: TGCGCCAGCAGCCAGGGGAAAACTAATTCACCCCTCCACTTT.

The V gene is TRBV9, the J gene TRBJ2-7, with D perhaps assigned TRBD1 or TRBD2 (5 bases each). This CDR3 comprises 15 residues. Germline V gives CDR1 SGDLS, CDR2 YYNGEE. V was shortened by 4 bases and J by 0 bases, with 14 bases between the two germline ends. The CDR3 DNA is TGTGCCAGCAGCCTTGGTGGGACGGCCTCCTACGAGCAGTACTTC. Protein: CASSLGGTASYEQYF.

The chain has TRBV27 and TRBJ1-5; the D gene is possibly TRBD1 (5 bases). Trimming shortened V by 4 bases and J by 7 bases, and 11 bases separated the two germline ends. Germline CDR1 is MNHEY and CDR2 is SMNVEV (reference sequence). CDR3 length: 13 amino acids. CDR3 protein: CASSCAGNQPQHF. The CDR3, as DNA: TGTGCCAGCAGTTGCGCAGGGAACCAGCCCCAGCATTTT.

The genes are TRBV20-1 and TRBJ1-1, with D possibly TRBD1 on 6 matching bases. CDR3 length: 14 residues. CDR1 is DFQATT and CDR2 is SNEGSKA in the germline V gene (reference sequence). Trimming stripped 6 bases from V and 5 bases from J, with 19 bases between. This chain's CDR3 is CSAKPGHLKTEAFF. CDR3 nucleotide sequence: TGCAGTGCCAAACCGGGACACTTAAAAACTGAAGCTTTCTTT.

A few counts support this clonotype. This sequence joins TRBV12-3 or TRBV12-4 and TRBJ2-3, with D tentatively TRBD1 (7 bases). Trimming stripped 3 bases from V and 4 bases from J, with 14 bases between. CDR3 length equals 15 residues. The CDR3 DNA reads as TGTGCCAGCAGTTTGATGGGACAGCGGGCAGATACGCAGTATTTT. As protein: CASSLMGQRADTQYF.

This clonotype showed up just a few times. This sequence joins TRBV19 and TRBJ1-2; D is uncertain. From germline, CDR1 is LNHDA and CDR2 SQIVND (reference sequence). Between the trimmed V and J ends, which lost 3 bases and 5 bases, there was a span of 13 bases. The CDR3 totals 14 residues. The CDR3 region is CASSMQEVLYGYTF. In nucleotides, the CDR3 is TGTGCCAGTAGTATGCAGGAGGTGCTATATGGCTACACCTTC. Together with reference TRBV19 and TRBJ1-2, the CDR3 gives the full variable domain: DGGITQSPKYLFRKEGQNVTLSCEQNLNHDAMYWYRQDPGQGLRLIYYSQIVNDFQKGDIAEGYSVSREKKESFPLTVTSAQKNPTAFYLCASSMQEVLYGYTFGSGTRLTVV.